The 30 T cell receptor beta chains below come from one sample, sequenced in a study of radiotherapy plus CTLA-4 blockade in lung cancer. Assay: immunoSEQ multiplex PCR; the TCRdb copy retains only in-frame clones and omits some. The sample consists of 28,000 or so clones, around 73% of them appearing once. The sequencing here drew on peripheral blood, taken from a patient treated with radiotherapy plus ipilimumab. The receptors were sampled from a human donor with non-small cell lung cancer who had stable disease on radiotherapy plus ipilimumab.

The J gene is TRBJ2-7, the V gene TRBV6-5; 11 positions agree with TRBD2. CDR1 and CDR2 (germline): MNHEY, SVGAGI. J gave up 2 bases and V 5 bases, and 2 bases lay outside the gene matches. The CDR3 length is 14 residues. The CDR3 region has the DNA TGTGCCAGCAGTCCGGGACTAGCGGCCTACGAGCAGTACGTC. This gives the protein CASSPGLAAYEQYV.

V usage is TRBV5-1 and J usage is TRBJ1-6, with D possibly matching TRBD1 (5 bases). Germline V gives CDR1 SGHRS, CDR2 YFSETQ. The germline V and J ends were trimmed by 4 bases and 3 bases, with 14 bases remaining between them. The CDR3 contains 16 residues. CDR3 in amino acids: CASSPGRDGYNSPLHF. For the CDR3, the DNA is TGCGCCAGCAGCCCGGGAAGGGACGGCTATAATTCACCCCTCCACTTT.

The chain combines TRBV6-1 with TRBJ1-4; no clear D. The V gene's germline CDR1 is MNHNS and CDR2 SASEGT. The CDR3 sequence is 14 residues long. Trimming stripped 4 bases from V and 0 bases from J, with 6 bases between. The CDR3: CASSGRATNEKLFF. CDR3 DNA: TGTGCCAGCAGTGGCCGTGCAACTAATGAAAAACTGTTTTTT.

V usage is TRBV19 and J usage is TRBJ1-1, with a tentative D call TRBD1 (6 bases). This CDR3 is built from 12 residues. Germline loops: CDR1 LNHDA, CDR2 SQIVND (reference sequence). V was clipped by 7 bases and J by 3 bases, with 9 bases between them. This chain's CDR3 is CASKGGYTEAFF. The DNA of the CDR3 is TGTGCCAGTAAGGGGGGATACACTGAAGCTTTCTTT.

This clone is labeled medium-sized. The chain uses TRBV4-3 and TRBJ1-4; the match to TRBD1 covers 8 bases. The trim removed 1 base at V and 7 bases at J, leaving 8 bases unmatched. CDR3 length: 16 amino acids. Germline CDR1 is LGHNA and CDR2 is YSLEER. The CDR3 bases are TGCGCCAGCAGCCAAGTCGGCGGCAGGGGGCGTGAAAAACTGTTTTTT. Translated: CASSQVGGRGREKLFF.

This clone has more than one count but fewer than ten. The J gene is TRBJ1-6, the V gene TRBV15; D remains unclear. Germline CDR1 LNHNV, CDR2 YYDKDF (reference sequence). V lost 5 bases and J 5 bases, leaving 10 bases between the germline ends. The CDR3 sequence is 14 residues long. The CDR3 loop is CATSGQEHNSPLHF. The CDR3 nucleotides are TGTGCCACCAGCGGGCAGGAGCATAATTCACCCCTCCACTTT.

This clone appeared a few times. The chain joins TRBV4-3 to TRBJ1-1; D unclear. Trimming took off 4 bases at V and 4 bases at J, with 13 bases between the two ends. Germline V lookup: CDR1 LGHNA, CDR2 YSLEER. This CDR3 has 14 residues. DNA for the CDR3: TGCGCCAGCAGCCTAAGCAATGGTGGCACTGAAGCTTTCTTT. This translates into CASSLSNGGTEAFF.

The chain couples TRBV6-5 to TRBJ2-7; 7 bases agree with TRBD1. The CDR3 length is 14 residues. The J segment lost 3 bases and the V segment lost 6 bases, leaving 8 bases of the junction unmatched. Germline V lookup: CDR1 MNHEY, CDR2 SVGAGI. CDR3: CASSATGLNYEQYF. DNA of the CDR3: TGTGCCAGCAGCGCGACAGGGTTAAACTACGAGCAGTACTTC.

The rearrangement links TRBV18 to TRBJ2-7; the D gene could be TRBD1 or TRBD2 (5 bases each). Germline loops: CDR1 KGHSH, CDR2 LQKENI. CDR3 length equals 12 residues. Trimming stripped 5 bases from V and 7 bases from J, with 12 bases between. This CDR3 is CASSSSGGEQYF. The CDR3 nucleotides are TGTGCCAGCTCATCTAGTGGGGGTGAGCAGTACTTC.

The V gene is TRBV5-6, the J gene TRBJ1-1; D is possibly TRBD1 (5 bases). The germline V gene has CDR1 SGHDT and CDR2 YYEEEE. CDR3 size: 14 residues. Trimming removed 1 base from V and 2 bases from J, with 9 bases in between. For the CDR3, the DNA is TGTGCCAGCAGCTTGTATGGGACTAACACTGAAGCTTTCTTT. It encodes CASSLYGTNTEAFF.

Only a few counts were recorded for this clone. The V call is TRBV5-1, the J call TRBJ1-2, with 12 bases fitting TRBD1. The V gene's germline CDR1 is SGHRS and CDR2 YFSETQ. The CDR3 totals 14 residues. With 4 bases clipped from V and 6 bases from J, the junction kept 4 bases outside the gene matches. CDR3 in amino acids: CASSIGTGGDGYTF. The CDR3 DNA follows: TGCGCCAGCAGCATCGGGACAGGGGGCGATGGCTACACCTTC.

The rearrangement links TRBV6-6 to TRBJ1-4; D gene uncertain. This CDR3 comprises 15 residues. Per the germline V gene, CDR1 is MNHNY and CDR2 is SVGAGI (reference sequence). Trimming pared 2 bases from V and 3 bases from J, leaving 10 bases between. CDR3 sequence (DNA): TGTGCCAGCAGTTACGGGAGGATTTCTAATGAAAAACTGTTTTTT. Amino acid sequence: CASSYGRISNEKLFF.

In nucleotides, the CDR3 is TGTGCCAGCAGTTACGACAGGTTCAATCAGCCCCAGCATTTT. It translates to CASSYDRFNQPQHF. The rearrangement uses TRBV6-5 and TRBJ1-5, with D tentatively TRBD1 (6 bases). CDR1 MNHEY and CDR2 SVGAGI come from the germline V gene. The CDR3 spans 14 residues. V gave up 2 bases and J gave up 3 bases, with 8 bases separating them.

This chain connects TRBV7-6 to TRBJ2-5, with D unclear. Trimming took off 2 bases at V and 3 bases at J, with 10 bases between the two ends. Germline CDR1 and CDR2: SGHVS and FNYEAQ. The CDR3 is made up of 14 amino acids. CDR3 DNA: TGTGCCAGCAGCTTAAGGTCAGATAAAGAGACCCAGTACTTC. It yields the protein CASSLRSDKETQYF.

The gene calls are TRBV6-4 and TRBJ1-2, with 9 bases matching TRBD1. The trim removed 5 bases at V and 6 bases at J, leaving 10 bases unmatched. CDR1 is MRHNA and CDR2 is SNTAGT in the germline V gene. The CDR3 covers 15 residues. CDR3 region: CASSRTGGVSNGYTF. CDR3 nucleotides: TGTGCCAGCAGTCGTACAGGGGGCGTATCGAATGGCTACACCTTC.

The gene calls are TRBV4-1 and TRBJ2-2; 10 bases map to TRBD2. CDR3 length: 18 amino acids. CDR1 is MGHRA and CDR2 is YSYEKL in the germline V gene. The V segment lost 4 bases and the J segment 3 bases; nucleotides outside the gene matches: 11. This chain's CDR3 is CASSPGGGSGGYTGELFF. The CDR3 nucleotides are TGCGCCAGCAGCCCAGGCGGCGGTAGCGGGGGGTACACCGGGGAGCTGTTTTTT.

The chain joins TRBV5-1 to TRBJ1-3; D is undetermined. The germline V and J ends were trimmed by 0 bases and 1 base, with 11 bases remaining between them. Looked up from germline, CDR1 is SGHRS and CDR2 is YFSETQ. The CDR3 extends over 16 amino acids. The CDR3 DNA is TGCGCCAGCAGCTTGGTCCCAGCCGATTCTGGAAACACCATATATTTT. It specifies CASSLVPADSGNTIYF.

V is TRBV5-1 and J is TRBJ1-4; no firm D call. The V end lost 4 bases, the J end lost 0 bases, and 10 bases lay between the germline ends. Germline CDR1 and CDR2: SGHRS and YFSETQ. The CDR3 extends over 15 amino acids. CDR3 region: CASSSNMATNEKLFF. CDR3 sequence (DNA): TGCGCCAGCAGCAGCAACATGGCAACTAATGAAAAACTGTTTTTT.

The V and J genes are TRBV7-9 and TRBJ1-1; D ambiguous. Germline V CDR1 and CDR2: SEHNR, FQNEAQ (reference sequence). Deletions cut 5 bases from V and 1 base from J, with 11 bases between. The CDR3 is 14 residues long. The CDR3 loop reads CASSANSWNTEAFF. CDR3 bases: TGTGCCAGCAGCGCCAATTCCTGGAACACTGAAGCTTTCTTT.

The chain carries TRBV5-6 and TRBJ2-2; D unresolved. The CDR3 is 16 residues long. The ends were cut back, 0 bases at V and 5 bases at J, with 14 bases in the middle. The V gene's germline CDR1 is SGHDT and CDR2 YYEEEE. The CDR3 here is CASSLGLGSETGELFF. The CDR3, as DNA: TGTGCCAGCAGCTTGGGTCTGGGGTCGGAGACCGGGGAGCTGTTTTTT.

J is TRBJ1-2 and V is TRBV11-2; a possible D gene is TRBD1 (5 bases). V was trimmed by 1 base and J by 8 bases, leaving 20 bases between them. Germline V gives CDR1 SGHAT, CDR2 FQNNGV. This CDR3 region has 16 residues. The CDR3 DNA follows: TGTGCCAGCAGCTTAGCGCTAGGGACCTCCCGGGGGGGCTACACCTTC. This translates into CASSLALGTSRGGYTF. Filled out from reference TRBV11-2 and TRBJ1-2, the complete variable domain reads EAGVAQSPRYKIIEKRQSVAFWCNPISGHATLYWYQQILGQGPKLLIQFQNNGVVDDSQLPKDRFSAERLKGVDSTLKIQPAKLEDSAVYLCASSLALGTSRGGYTFGSGTRLTVV.

In the case of this clone: Within the sample, other DNA sequences also encode this same CDR3. The chain joins TRBV4-1 to TRBJ1-5; D possibly corresponds to TRBD1 (6 bases). The germline CDR1 and CDR2 sequences are MGHRA and YSYEKL. This CDR3 is 13 amino acids long. Deletions cut 4 bases from V and 7 bases from J, with 11 bases between. CDR3 in amino acids: CASSLGGGQPQHF. The DNA of the CDR3 is TGCGCCAGCAGCCTAGGGGGAGGCCAGCCCCAGCATTTT.

The chain has TRBV6-5 and TRBJ1-5, with a weak D call TRBD1 (5 bases). This CDR3 region has 14 residues. Deletions cut 5 bases from V and 2 bases from J, with 10 bases between. Per the germline V gene, CDR1 is MNHEY and CDR2 is SVGAGI. The CDR3 DNA reads as TGTGCCAGCAGTGGGGGATCAGGCAATCAGCCCCAGCATTTT. Translated, it gives CASSGGSGNQPQHF.

This clone has only a few counts. This sequence joins TRBV9 and TRBJ1-5, with no clear D. CDR1 SGDLS and CDR2 YYNGEE come from the germline V gene. Trimming shortened V by 4 bases and J by 5 bases, and 16 bases separated the two germline ends. The CDR3 is 15 amino acids. CDR3 nucleotide sequence: TGTGCCAGCAGCCCCCGCGGGGAACGCGATCAGCCCCAGCATTTT. It is translated as CASSPRGERDQPQHF.

This rearrangement joins TRBV7-8 to TRBJ1-6; 7 bases align to TRBD1. The CDR3 spans 14 residues. V dropped 3 bases and J dropped 7; count of bases not matched to a gene: 3. The germline CDR1 and CDR2 sequences are SGHVS and FQNEAQ. The CDR3, as DNA: TGTGCCAGCAGCTTCGGGACAGAAAATTCACCCCTCCACTTT. Translation gives CASSFGTENSPLHF.

V gene TRBV27 combines with J gene TRBJ1-5; 9 bases map to TRBD1. The CDR3 has 14 residues. V shed 6 bases and J 4 bases; nucleotides not matched to a gene: 4. The germline CDR1 and CDR2 sequences are MNHEY and SMNVEV (reference sequence). The CDR3 here is CASSRQGGNQPQHF. The DNA of the CDR3 is TGTGCCAGCAGCCGACAGGGGGGAAATCAGCCCCAGCATTTT.

The chain joins TRBV5-1 to TRBJ1-2; D gene unclear. The CDR3 runs 13 residues. Trimming left V 0 bases short and J 6 bases short, with 9 bases between. Looked up from germline, CDR1 is SGHRS and CDR2 is YFSETQ. The CDR3 spells CASSLGGSNGYTF. The CDR3, as DNA: TGCGCCAGCAGCTTGGGGGGTTCGAATGGCTACACCTTC.

This clone was counted a single time. V is TRBV2 and J is TRBJ1-6; D remains unclear. Germline loops: CDR1 SNHLY, CDR2 FYNNEI. V was shortened by 1 base and J by 10 bases, with 14 bases between the two germline ends. The CDR3 covers 15 residues. CDR3 loop: CASSEESQFRSPLHF. CDR3 sequence (DNA): TGTGCCAGCAGTGAAGAATCACAGTTTCGCTCACCCCTCCACTTT.

The rearrangement links TRBV10-3 to TRBJ1-5; D gene uncertain. V lost 6 bases and J lost 1, with 10 bases in between. Germline V gene sequence: CDR1 ENHRY, CDR2 SYGVKD. CDR3 length: 14 residues. CDR3 nucleotide sequence: TGTGCCATCAGCCCCGAGGCGAGCAATCAGCCCCAGCATTTT. Residues: CAISPEASNQPQHF.

The rearrangement uses TRBV18 and TRBJ1-1; tentative D call: TRBD1 (5 bases). Trimming removed 8 bases at V and 6 bases at J, with 13 bases between. The germline V gene encodes CDR1 KGHSH and CDR2 LQKENI. The CDR3 is made up of 12 amino acids. CDR3 nucleotides: TGTGCCAGCCGGGGGGAACCATCTGAAGCTTTCTTT. The encoded protein is CASRGEPSEAFF.